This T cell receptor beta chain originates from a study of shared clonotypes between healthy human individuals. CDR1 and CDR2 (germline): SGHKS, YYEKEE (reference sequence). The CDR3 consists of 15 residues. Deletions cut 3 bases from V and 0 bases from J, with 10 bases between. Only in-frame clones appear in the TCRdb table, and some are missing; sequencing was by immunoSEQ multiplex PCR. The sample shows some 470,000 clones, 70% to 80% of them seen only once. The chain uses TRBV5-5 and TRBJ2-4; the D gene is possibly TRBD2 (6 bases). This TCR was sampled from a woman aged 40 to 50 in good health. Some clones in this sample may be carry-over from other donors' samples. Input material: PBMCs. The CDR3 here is CASSSYGGAKNIQYF. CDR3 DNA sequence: TGTGCCAGCAGCTCATACGGGGGAGCCAAAAACATTCAGTACTTC.